This record concerns one TCR beta chain sequence. No cognate antigen has been identified for it. No per-base quality is available; no much larger clone lies one base away. Based on the germline V gene, the CDR1 and CDR2 sequences are SGHRS and YFSETQ. Measured from the cysteine to the phenylalanine, the CDR3 is 15 residues long. Only the CDR3 region is kept as DNA, spanning 45 bases read in frame from base 1. V gives up 6 bases and J gives up 0 bases, and the segment between their germline ends measures 12 bases. This sample stems from a study of T cell responses to AZD1222 COVID-19 vaccine (dated by TCRdb to the early 2020s). General notes on the study: AZD1222 recipients given second doses at about 4 weeks or at about 12 weeks were pooled, since spike-specific TCR depth and breadth were not found to differ between the two schedules. A total of 233 trial participants underwent TCR sequencing, of whom 200 to 220 received two doses of AZD1222 and 26 received two doses of the MenACWY control vaccine. Trial participants were enrolled into age subgroups of 18-55, 56-69 and 70-plus years, which contained about 150, 27 and 61 TCR-sequenced participants, respectively. General conclusions and limits of the study: Participants were mostly white British and included more females than males, and it was suggested by the authors that clonal diversity may have been underestimated. The whole spike protein was spanned by vaccine-associated CD4 TCRs, and dominant responses were seen in regions 160-218 and 743-854. Because no day 14 peak-response samples were available, the repertoires could be characterized only after the peak T cell response. Epitopes outside the regions mutated in the B.1.351 and B.1.1.7 variants were reportedly recognized by nearly half of the unique spike-specific TCRs. In the small 56-69-year group, the increase in depth fell short of significance, most likely because of low power. After two AZD1222 doses, spike-specific TCR breadth and depth were significantly higher than at day 0 and than in MenACWY recipients. Only six AZD1222 recipients were SARS-CoV-2 seropositive at baseline, limiting conclusions about previously exposed vaccinees.

The CDR3 regions of human TCRbeta chains were analyzed by immunosequencing. The source study handled its data this way. Repertoire TCRs were checked for matches against a reference library of SARS-CoV-2-specific TCRs that had been generated using the MIRA antigen-specificity platform. Breadth was defined as the fraction of unique TCRs that were SARS-CoV-2-associated. Depth was defined as the fraction of total T cells that were SARS-CoV-2-associated. Using the MIRA data, each spike-specific TCR was assigned both to the spike region to which the TCR was reactive and to a CD4 or CD8 class. Log10-transformed breadth and depth values were compared by one-way ANOVA with Sidak's multiple comparisons tests. TCRdb's version of the immuneACCESS table is confined to in-frame rearrangements and falls short of the full clone set. An unresolved V gene accounts for under half of the shortfall where checked; the remainder is of unknown origin. V, J and clone size reflect that table, while D and trimming were determined from the DNA. Here the sample has more than 100,000 clones; 85% to 90% occur a single time. Of the sample, roughly 3.6% is held by the ten largest clones.

Interpreted using the paper, the time point label stands for: baseline before first vaccination. Vaccinee samples were obtained from the UK trials COV001 and COV002, which included a single-blind randomized controlled phase 2/3 trial of AZD1222 (ChAdOx1 nCoV-19) in healthy adults. For TCRbeta chain sequencing, PBMC samples were collected from trial participants at day 0 and at day 28 after the second dose. This sequence was found in an adult in good health. Material: peripheral blood, obtained on day 0 of AZD1222 vaccination. The sequence links TRBV5-1 to TRBJ1-4; the D gene is unclear. The DNA sequence is TGCGCCAGCACCCAGAGTGAAGCAACTAATGAAAAACTGTTTTTT. Translated, it reads CASTQSEATNEKLFF.